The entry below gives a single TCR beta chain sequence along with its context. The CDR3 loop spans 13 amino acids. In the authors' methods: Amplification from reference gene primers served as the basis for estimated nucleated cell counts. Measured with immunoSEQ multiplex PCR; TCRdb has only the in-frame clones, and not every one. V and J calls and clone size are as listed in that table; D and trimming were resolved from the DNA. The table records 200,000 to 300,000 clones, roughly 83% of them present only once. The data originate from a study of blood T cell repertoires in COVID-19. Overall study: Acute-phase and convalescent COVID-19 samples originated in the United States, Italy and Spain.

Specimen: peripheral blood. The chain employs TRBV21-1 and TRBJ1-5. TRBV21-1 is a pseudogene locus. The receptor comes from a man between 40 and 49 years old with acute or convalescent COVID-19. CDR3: CASSKGESQPQHF. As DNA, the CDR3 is TGTGCCAGCAGCAAAGGGGAGAGTCAGCCCCAGCATTTT.